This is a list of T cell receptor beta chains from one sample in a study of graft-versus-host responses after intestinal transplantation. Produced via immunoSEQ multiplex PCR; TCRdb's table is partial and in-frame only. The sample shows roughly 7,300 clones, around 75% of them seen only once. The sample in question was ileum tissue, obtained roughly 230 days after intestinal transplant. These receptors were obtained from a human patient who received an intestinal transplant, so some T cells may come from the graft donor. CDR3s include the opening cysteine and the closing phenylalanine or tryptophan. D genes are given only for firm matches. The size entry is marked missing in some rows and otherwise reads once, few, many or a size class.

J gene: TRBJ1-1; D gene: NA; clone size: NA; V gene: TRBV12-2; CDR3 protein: CASRLLPTGLKAFF; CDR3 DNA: TGTGCAAGTCGCTTACTTCCCACAGGGCTTAAAGCTTTCTTT
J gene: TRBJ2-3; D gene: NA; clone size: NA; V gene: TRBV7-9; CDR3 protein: CASKVQGFTDTQYF; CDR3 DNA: TGTGCCAGCAAAGTCCAGGGCTTCACAGATACGCAGTATTTT
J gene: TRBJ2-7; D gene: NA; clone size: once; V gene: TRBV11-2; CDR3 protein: CASSLRAGNNEQYF; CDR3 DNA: TGTGCCAGCAGCTTACGGGCAGGGAACAACGAGCAGTACTTC
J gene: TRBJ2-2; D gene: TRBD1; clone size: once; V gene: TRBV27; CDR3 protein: CASRKGALYPTNTGELFF; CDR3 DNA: TGTGCCAGCAGAAAGGGGGCGCTTTATCCCACGAACACCGGGGAGCTGTTTTTT
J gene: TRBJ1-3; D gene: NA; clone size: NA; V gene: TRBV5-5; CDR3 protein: CASSLMDLTALSGNTIYF; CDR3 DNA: TGTGCCAGCAGCTTGATGGATTTGACAGCTCTCTCTGGAAACACCATATATTTT
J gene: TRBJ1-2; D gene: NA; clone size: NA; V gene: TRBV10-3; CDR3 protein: CAIKSGGGDYGYTF; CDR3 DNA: TGTGCCATCAAGTCGGGGGGGGGCGACTATGGCTACACCTTC
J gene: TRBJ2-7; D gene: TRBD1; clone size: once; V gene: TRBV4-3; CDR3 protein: CASSLAGTGIYEQYF; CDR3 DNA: TGCGCCAGCAGCCTCGCCGGGACAGGGATCTACGAGCAGTACTTC
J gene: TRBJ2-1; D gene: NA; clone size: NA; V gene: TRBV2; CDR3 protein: CASSATNEQFF; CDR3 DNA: TGTGCCAGCAGCGCTACTAATGAGCAGTTCTTC
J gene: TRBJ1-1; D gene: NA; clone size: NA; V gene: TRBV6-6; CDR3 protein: CASSYTGNTEAFF; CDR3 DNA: TGTGCCAGCAGTTACACAGGGAACACTGAAGCTTTCTTT
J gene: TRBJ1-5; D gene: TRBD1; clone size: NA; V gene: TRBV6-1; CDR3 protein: CASSAGQGARQPQHF; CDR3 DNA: TGTGCCAGCAGCGCAGGACAGGGGGCCCGTCAGCCCCAGCATTTT
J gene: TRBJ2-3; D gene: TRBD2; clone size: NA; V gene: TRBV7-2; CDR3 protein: CATQEVAGGADTQYF; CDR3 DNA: TGTGCCACCCAGGAAGTAGCGGGAGGGGCAGATACGCAGTATTTT
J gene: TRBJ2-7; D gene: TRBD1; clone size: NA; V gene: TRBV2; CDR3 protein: CASRDRGYEQYF; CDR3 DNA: TGTGCCAGCCGGGACAGGGGATACGAGCAGTACTTC
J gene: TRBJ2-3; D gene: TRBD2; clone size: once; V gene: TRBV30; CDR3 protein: CAWSPPGLAASTDTQYF; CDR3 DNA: TGTGCCTGGAGTCCTCCGGGACTAGCGGCTAGCACAGATACGCAGTATTTT
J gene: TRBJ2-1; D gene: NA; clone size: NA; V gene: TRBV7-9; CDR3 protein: CASSGGMEQFF; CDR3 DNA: TGTGCCAGCAGCGGGGGGATGGAGCAGTTCTTC
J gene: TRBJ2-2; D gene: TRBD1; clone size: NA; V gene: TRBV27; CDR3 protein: CASSSLGGTGALWGHTGELFF; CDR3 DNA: TGTGCCAGCAGTTCGCTGGGGGGGACAGGGGCCCTCTGGGGACACACCGGGGAGCTGTTTTTT
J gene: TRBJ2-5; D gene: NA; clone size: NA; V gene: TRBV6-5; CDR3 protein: CASSYYGGWPETQYF; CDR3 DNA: TGTGCCAGCAGTTACTACGGGGGTTGGCCGGAGACCCAGTACTTC
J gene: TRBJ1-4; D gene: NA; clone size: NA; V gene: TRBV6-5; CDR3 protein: CASSYSIGSGYEKLFF; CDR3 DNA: TGTGCCAGCAGTTACTCGATAGGTTCAGGTTATGAAAAACTGTTTTTT
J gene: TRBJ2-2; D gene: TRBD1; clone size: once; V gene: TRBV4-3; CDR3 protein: CASSQDSRQGMNTGELFF; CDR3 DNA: TGCGCCAGCAGCCAAGATTCGAGACAGGGGATGAACACCGGGGAGCTGTTTTTT
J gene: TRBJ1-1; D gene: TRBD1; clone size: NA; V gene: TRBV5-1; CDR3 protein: CASRESTGVNTEAFF; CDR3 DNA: TGCGCCAGCAGAGAAAGTACAGGGGTGAACACTGAAGCTTTCTTT
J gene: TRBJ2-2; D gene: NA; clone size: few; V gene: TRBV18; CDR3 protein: CASSPGVNGELFF; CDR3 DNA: TGTGCCAGCTCGCCGGGGGTGAACGGGGAGCTGTTTTTT
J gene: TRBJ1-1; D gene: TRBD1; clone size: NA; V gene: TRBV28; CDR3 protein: CASSLSRTGGTEAFF; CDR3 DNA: TGTGCCAGCAGTTTATCCCGGACAGGGGGCACTGAAGCTTTCTTT
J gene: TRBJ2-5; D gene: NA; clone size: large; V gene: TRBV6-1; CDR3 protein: CASSESLGGGTTQYF; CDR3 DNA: TGTGCCAGCAGTGAATCGTTAGGTGGGGGGACCACCCAGTACTTC
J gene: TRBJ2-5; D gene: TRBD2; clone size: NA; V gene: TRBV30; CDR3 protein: CAWSPGLAGQETQYF; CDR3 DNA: TGTGCCTGGAGCCCCGGACTAGCGGGCCAAGAGACCCAGTACTTC
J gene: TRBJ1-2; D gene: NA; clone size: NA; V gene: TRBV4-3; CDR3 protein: CASSQDGGYYGYTF; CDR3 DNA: TGCGCCAGCAGCCAAGATGGGGGCTACTATGGCTACACCTTC
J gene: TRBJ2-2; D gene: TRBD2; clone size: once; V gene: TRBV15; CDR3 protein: CATSRDWRGSGTGELFF; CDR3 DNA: TGTGCCACCAGCAGAGATTGGCGGGGTAGCGGGACCGGGGAGCTGTTTTTT
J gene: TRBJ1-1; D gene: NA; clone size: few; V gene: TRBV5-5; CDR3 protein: CASGGGMNTEAFF; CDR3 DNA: TGTGCCAGTGGGGGGGGAATGAACACTGAAGCTTTCTTT
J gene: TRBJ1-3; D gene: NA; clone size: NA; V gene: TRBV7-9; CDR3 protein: CASSLALSSRNTIYF; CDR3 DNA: TGTGCCAGCAGCTTAGCGTTGAGTTCCCGAAACACCATATATTTT
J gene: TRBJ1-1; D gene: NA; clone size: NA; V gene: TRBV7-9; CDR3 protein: CASSPEVSTEAFF; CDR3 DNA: TGTGCCAGCAGCCCTGAAGTCAGCACTGAAGCTTTCTTT
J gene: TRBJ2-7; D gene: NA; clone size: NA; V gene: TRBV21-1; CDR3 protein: CASSKAEEAGGPREQYF; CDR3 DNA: TGTGCCAGCAGCAAAGCCGAAGAAGCGGGAGGGCCTCGGGAGCAGTACTTC
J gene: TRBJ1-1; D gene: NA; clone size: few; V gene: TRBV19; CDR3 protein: CASSIQMNTEAFF; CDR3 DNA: TGTGCCAGTAGTATTCAGATGAACACTGAAGCTTTCTTT
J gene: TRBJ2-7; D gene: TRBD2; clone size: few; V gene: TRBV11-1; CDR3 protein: CASSLTSGSYEQYF; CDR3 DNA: TGTGCCAGCAGCTTGACTAGCGGGAGCTACGAGCAGTACTTC
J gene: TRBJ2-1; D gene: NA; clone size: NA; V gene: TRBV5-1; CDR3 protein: CASSLGEQYNEQFF; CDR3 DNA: TGCGCCAGCAGCTTGGGAGAACAGTACAATGAGCAGTTCTTC
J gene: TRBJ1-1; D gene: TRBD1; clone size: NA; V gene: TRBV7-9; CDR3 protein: CASSLGVGQGPTEAFF; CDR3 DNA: TGTGCCAGCAGCTTAGGAGTAGGACAGGGGCCCACTGAAGCTTTCTTT
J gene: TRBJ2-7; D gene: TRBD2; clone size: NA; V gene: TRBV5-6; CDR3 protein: CASSLLAGDLEQYF; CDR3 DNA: TGTGCCAGCAGCTTGTTAGCGGGGGATCTCGAGCAGTACTTC
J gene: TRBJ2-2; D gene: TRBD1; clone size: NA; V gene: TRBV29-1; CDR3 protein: CSVWGQANTGELFF; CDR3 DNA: TGCAGCGTTTGGGGACAGGCGAACACCGGGGAGCTGTTTTTT
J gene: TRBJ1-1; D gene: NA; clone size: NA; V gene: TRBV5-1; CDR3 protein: CASSLTGTPNTEAFF; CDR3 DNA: TGCGCCAGCAGCTTGACCGGGACACCGAACACTGAAGCTTTCTTT
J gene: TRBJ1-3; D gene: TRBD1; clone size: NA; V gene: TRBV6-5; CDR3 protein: CASSSYRGYSGNTIYF; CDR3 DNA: TGTGCCAGCAGTTCCTACAGGGGTTACTCTGGAAACACCATATATTTT
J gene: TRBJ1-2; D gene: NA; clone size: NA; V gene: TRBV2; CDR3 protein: CASSEGGVVSFYGYTF; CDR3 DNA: TGTGCCAGCAGTGAAGGGGGGGTCGTTTCGTTCTATGGCTACACCTTC
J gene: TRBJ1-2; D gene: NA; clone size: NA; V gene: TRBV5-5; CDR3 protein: CASSSPGWDGYTF; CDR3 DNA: TGTGCCAGCAGCTCGCCAGGGTGGGATGGCTACACCTTC
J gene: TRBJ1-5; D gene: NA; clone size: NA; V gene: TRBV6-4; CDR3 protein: CASSDSAGGNQPQHF; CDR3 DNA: TGTGCCAGCAGTGACTCGGCAGGGGGCAATCAGCCCCAGCATTTT
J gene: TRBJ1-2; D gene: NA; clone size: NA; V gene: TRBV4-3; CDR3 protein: CASSQEGGPGASGYTF; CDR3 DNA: TGCGCCAGCAGCCAAGAAGGGGGTCCAGGGGCGAGTGGCTACACCTTC
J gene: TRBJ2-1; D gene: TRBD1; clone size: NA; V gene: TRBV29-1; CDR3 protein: CSVPPGTGPGNEQFF; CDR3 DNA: TGCAGCGTCCCTCCGGGGACAGGGCCAGGCAATGAGCAGTTCTTC
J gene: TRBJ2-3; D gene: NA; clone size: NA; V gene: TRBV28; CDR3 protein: CASSSPAGFTDTQYF; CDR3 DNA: TGTGCCAGCAGTTCCCCGGCGGGATTCACAGATACGCAGTATTTT
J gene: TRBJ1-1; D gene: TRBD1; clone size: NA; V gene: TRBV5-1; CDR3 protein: CASSLAGTGFTEAFF; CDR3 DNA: TGCGCCAGCAGCTTAGCGGGGACAGGCTTCACTGAAGCTTTCTTT
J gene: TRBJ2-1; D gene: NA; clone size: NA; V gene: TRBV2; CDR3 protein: CASSEGVGDYNEQFF; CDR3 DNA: TGTGCCAGCAGTGAAGGGGTAGGGGATTACAATGAGCAGTTCTTC
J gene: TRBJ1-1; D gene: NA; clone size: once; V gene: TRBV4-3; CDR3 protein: CASSQDTSIEAFF; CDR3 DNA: TGCGCCAGCAGCCAAGACACATCCATTGAAGCTTTCTTT
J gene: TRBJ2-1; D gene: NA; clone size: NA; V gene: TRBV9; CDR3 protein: CASSVGTQMAGDEQFF; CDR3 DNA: TGTGCCAGCAGCGTCGGAACACAGATGGCCGGGGATGAGCAGTTCTTC
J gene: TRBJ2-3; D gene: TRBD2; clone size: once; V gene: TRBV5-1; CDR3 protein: CASSSSGTSGTSTDTQYF; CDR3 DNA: TGCGCCAGCAGCTCTTCCGGGACTAGCGGAACTAGCACAGATACGCAGTATTTT
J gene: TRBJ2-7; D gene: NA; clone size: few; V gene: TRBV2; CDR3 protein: CASRGLYEQYF; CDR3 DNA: TGTGCCAGCAGGGGGCTATACGAGCAGTACTTC
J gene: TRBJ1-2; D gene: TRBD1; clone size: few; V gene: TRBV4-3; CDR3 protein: CASSQPRYGQGAWGYTF; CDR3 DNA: TGCGCCAGCAGCCAACCACGGTATGGACAGGGGGCTTGGGGCTACACCTTC
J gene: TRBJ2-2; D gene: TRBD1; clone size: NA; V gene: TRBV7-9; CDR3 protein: CASSFRGFDTGELFF; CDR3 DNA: TGTGCCAGCAGTTTCAGGGGGTTCGACACCGGGGAGCTGTTTTTT
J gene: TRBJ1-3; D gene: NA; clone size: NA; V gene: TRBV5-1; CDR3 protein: CASSFSDISSGNTIYF; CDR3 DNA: TGCGCCAGCAGCTTCTCGGACATAAGCTCTGGAAACACCATATATTTT